This T cell receptor beta chain was captured in a study of blood T cell repertoires in COVID-19. The CDR3 length is 15 residues. V lost 3 bases and J 3 bases, leaving 9 bases between the germline ends. Germline values: CDR1 MNHEY, CDR2 SMNVEV (reference sequence). Assay used: immunoSEQ multiplex PCR; TCRdb lists only in-frame clones, some missing. The top ten hold around 9.9% of the sample, which has some 160,000 clones, more than 65% seen once. Sequencing was done on a sample of peripheral blood. This sequence joins TRBV27 and TRBJ1-6; no firm D call. The TCR was taken from an older man with active or convalescent COVID-19. Here the CDR3 DNA reads TGTGCCAGCAGTTTCCTCGGGAGCTATAATTCACCCCTCCACTTT. Residues: CASSFLGSYNSPLHF.